This is a list of T cell receptor beta chains from one sample in a study of naive and memory T cell subsets. MiXCR, run by TCRdb on the UMI-ligation and nested PCR reads, gives a single entry per CDR3 protein. This table holds approximately 30,000 distinct CDR3 sequences, around 4.9% found once. Sequencing was done on a sample of blood. Source of these receptors: an adult in good health. Each CDR3 is given with its conserved first and last residue. D genes are given only for firm matches. The size of a clone is reported for some rows only, either as once, few or many, or as a class for expanded clones.

TRBV5-1	-	TRBJ2-5	many	TGCGCCAGCAGCTTGTCTCGAGCGGAAGAGACCCAGTACTTC	CASSLSRAEETQYF
TRBV7-2	-	TRBJ1-1	many	TGTGCCAGCAGCTTCGCGGAGCACACTGAAGCTTTCTTT	CASSFAEHTEAFF
TRBV5-5	-	TRBJ2-1	many	TGTGCCAGCAGCTTGGATCCCCGCTCATACAATGAGCAGTTCTTC	CASSLDPRSYNEQFF
TRBV7-2	TRBD2	TRBJ2-5	-	TGTGCCAGCAGCCCTATGACTAGCGGGAGGGCCCGTGAGACCCAGTACTTC	CASSPMTSGRARETQYF
TRBV19	-	TRBJ1-5	many	TGTGCCAGTAAGGAGGCAGGGGTACAGCCCCAGCATTTT	CASKEAGVQPQHF
TRBV5-4	-	TRBJ2-2	few	TGTGCCAGCACCCCTCAGGGCGGGGAGCTGTTTTTT	CASTPQGGELFF
TRBV28	-	TRBJ1-2	many	TGTGCCAGCAGTTTGTCGGGGAGGGCCTATGGCTACACCTTC	CASSLSGRAYGYTF
TRBV4-3	-	TRBJ2-1	many	TGCGCCAGCAGCCAAACAACCGGGACGGTCTACAATGAGCAGTTCTTC	CASSQTTGTVYNEQFF
TRBV30	-	TRBJ1-1	many	TGTGCCTGGAGTTTCGGCAGAGCGGGGACTGAAGCTTTCTTT	CAWSFGRAGTEAFF
TRBV6-2/TRBV6-3	-	TRBJ1-2	many	TGTGCCAGCAGTTCCCGGGCGGCAAGTAACTATGGCTACACCTTC	CASSSRAASNYGYTF
TRBV10-3	-	TRBJ1-5	many	TGTGCCATCAGTGCTGGAGTCCGTCAGCCCCAGCATTTT	CAISAGVRQPQHF
TRBV20-1	-	TRBJ2-1	many	TGCAGTGCTAGGTGGACTGAAGCTTTGAATGAGCAGTTCTTC	CSARWTEALNEQFF
TRBV6-5	-	TRBJ1-1	few	TGTGCCAGCAGCCAACCCGGGACGGGAAACACTGAAGCTTTCTTT	CASSQPGTGNTEAFF
TRBV7-3	TRBD1	TRBJ2-5	many	TGTGCCAGCAGCTTAACGGGGACAGGGGGCCTGGAGACCCAGTACTTC	CASSLTGTGGLETQYF
TRBV2	TRBD2	TRBJ2-3	few	TGTGCCAGCAGTCTCGCGGGGGATAGCGGGATGGCGCAGTATTTT	CASSLAGDSGMAQYF
TRBV5-4	TRBD2	TRBJ2-7	many	TGTGCCAGCCCCGGGACTAGCGGCTCCTACGAGCAGTACTTC	CASPGTSGSYEQYF
TRBV5-1	-	TRBJ1-1	few	TGCGCCAGCAGCTTAATGAATACAGCATCTATGAACACTGAAGCTTTCTTT	CASSLMNTASMNTEAFF
TRBV28	-	TRBJ2-7	-	TGTGCCAGTCTGAGGGGTAGCTACGAGCAGTACTTC	CASLRGSYEQYF
TRBV30	-	TRBJ2-6	many	TGTGCCTGGAGCGTGATCTCTGGGGCCAACGTCCTGACTTTC	CAWSVISGANVLTF
TRBV6-4	TRBD2	TRBJ2-1	many	TGTGCCAGCAGTGACTCGACTAGCTGGGCCCATGAGCAGTTCTTC	CASSDSTSWAHEQFF
TRBV5-1	TRBD1	TRBJ2-6	many	TGCGCCAGCAGCTTGGTTTCAGGGGGCACCTCTGGGGCCAACGTCCTGACTTTC	CASSLVSGGTSGANVLTF
TRBV29-1	TRBD1	TRBJ2-7	many	TGCAGCGTTGAGGGACAGGGAGGCTACGAGCAGTACTTC	CSVEGQGGYEQYF